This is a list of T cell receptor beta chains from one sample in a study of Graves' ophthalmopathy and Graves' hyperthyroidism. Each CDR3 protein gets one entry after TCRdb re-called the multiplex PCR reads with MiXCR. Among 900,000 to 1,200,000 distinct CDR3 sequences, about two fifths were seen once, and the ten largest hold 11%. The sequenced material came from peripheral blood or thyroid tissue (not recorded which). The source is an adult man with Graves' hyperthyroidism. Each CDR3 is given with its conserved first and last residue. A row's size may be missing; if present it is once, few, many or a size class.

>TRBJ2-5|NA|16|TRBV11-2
CASSLEPPRDQETQYF
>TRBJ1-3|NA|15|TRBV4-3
CASTPNRGTGNTIYF
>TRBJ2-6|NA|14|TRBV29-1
CSLDGWAGANVLTF
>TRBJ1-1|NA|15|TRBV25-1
CASVVFRISNTEAFF
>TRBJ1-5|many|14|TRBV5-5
CASTRTADNQPQHF
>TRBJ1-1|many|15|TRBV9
CASSAPGTVNTEAFF
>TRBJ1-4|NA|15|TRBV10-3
CAWSAGQLTNEKLFF
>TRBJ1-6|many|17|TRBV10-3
CAISEWKDGTYNSPLHF
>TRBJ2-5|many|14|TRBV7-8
CASSLVDYVPPVYF
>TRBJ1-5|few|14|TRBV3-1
CASSPRAQLMPQHF
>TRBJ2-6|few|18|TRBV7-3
CASSSGLAGVAGANVLTF
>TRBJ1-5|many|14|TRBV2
CASSLTEVNQPQHF
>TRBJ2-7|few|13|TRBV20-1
CSAPSDGEYEQYF
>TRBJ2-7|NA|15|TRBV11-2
CASSRPRGYTYEQYF
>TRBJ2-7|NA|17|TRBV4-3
CASSQEEVAGFVYEQYF
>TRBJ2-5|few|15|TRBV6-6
CASSYIHDGQETQYF
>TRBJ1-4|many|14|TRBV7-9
CASSLGGQVEKLFF
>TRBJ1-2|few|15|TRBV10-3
CASSNSPGTAYGYTF
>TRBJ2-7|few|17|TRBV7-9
CASSFRAGTRKAYEQYF
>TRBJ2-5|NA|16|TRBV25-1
CASSFLGQPSQETQYF
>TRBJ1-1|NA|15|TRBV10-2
CASRPRGRGYTEAFF
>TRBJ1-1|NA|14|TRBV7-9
CASSRLGPNTEAFF
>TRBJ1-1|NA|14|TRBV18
CASSLGPRGAEAFF
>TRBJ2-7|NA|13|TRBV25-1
CASSALANYEQYF
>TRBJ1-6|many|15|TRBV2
CASSLGQGNNSPLHF
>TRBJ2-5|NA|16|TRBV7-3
CASSFLAGTRKETQYF
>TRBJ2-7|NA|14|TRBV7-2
CASSYSFWDASLYF
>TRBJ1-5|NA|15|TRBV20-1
CSVRQGVWSNQPQHF
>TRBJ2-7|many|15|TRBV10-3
CAISGSGGFSYEQYF
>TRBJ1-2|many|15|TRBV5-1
CASSLDRGREDGYTF
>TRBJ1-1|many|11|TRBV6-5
CASSYDREAFF
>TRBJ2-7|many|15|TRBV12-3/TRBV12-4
CASRSRLAGPYEQYF
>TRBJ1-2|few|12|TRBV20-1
CSAPVLDSGYTF
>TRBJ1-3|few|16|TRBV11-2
CASSFGHVHNGNTIYF
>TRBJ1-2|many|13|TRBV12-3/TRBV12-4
CASSFRGNYGYTF
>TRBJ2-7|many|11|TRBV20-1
CSGKFSYEQYF
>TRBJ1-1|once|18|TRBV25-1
CACSARDWTRGQAGEAFF
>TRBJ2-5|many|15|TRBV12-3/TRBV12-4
CASRDKQGAQETQYF
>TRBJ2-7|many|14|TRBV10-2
CASSAGTSGYEQYF
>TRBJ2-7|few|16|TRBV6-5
CATAFQGAQNYYEQYF